This paragraph reports one T cell receptor beta chain. This sample is part of a study of PD-L1 blockade in urothelial cancer. Each PCR received spiked synthetic TCR analog templates. The protocol was immunoSEQ multiplex PCR, while the TCRdb copy is restricted to in-frame clones and leaves out a portion. The data show tens of thousands of clones, nearly 90% seen once. This CDR3 spans 15 amino acids. From germline, CDR1 is SGHNT and CDR2 YYREEE (reference sequence). Unmatched junction bases numbered 12, after V lost 4 bases and J lost 8 bases. The sample was PBMCs, taken around atezolizumab (anti-PD-L1) treatment. The V call is TRBV5-4, the J call TRBJ1-2; 9 bases map to TRBD1. This TCR came from a man aged 55 to 70 with urothelial cancer. CDR3 sequence: CASSPSLQGAEGYTF. CDR3 DNA: TGTGCCAGCAGCCCTAGCCTACAGGGGGCGGAGGGCTACACCTTC.